Here is one T cell receptor beta chain with its context. These data belong to a study of tumor T cells in aggressive B-cell lymphoma. Data came from immunoSEQ multiplex PCR; TCRdb stores just in-frame clones and leaves some out. The table has around 5,800 clones, 70% to 75% seen once. The clonotype was recovered from an adult with diffuse large B cell lymphoma. The sequenced sample consisted of tumor tissue.

The CDR3 sequence: CASSLGGQSYNEQFF. CDR3 in DNA: TGTGCCAGCAGCTTAGGGGGACAGAGCTACAATGAGCAGTTCTTC. J is TRBJ2-1 and V is TRBV7-6; 7 bases are shared with TRBD1. The V gene's germline CDR1 is SGHVS and CDR2 FNYEAQ. The CDR3 is 15 amino acids. V lost 1 base, J lost 3 bases, and 3 bases stayed unmatched.